Below, one T cell receptor beta chain is given with its context. Its antigen is not identified. This sample was included in a study of T cell responses to AZD1222 COVID-19 vaccine. Study-wide findings and caveats: Regions 160-218 and 743-854 held dominance among vaccine-associated CD4 TCRs, which spanned spike. The number of AZD1222 recipients seropositive at baseline was only 5 to 7. A reported finding is that nearly half of spike-specific TCRs target unmutated variant regions.

Trimming at V came to 3 bases and at J to 5 bases, leaving 2 bases not matched to a gene. The germline V gene encodes CDR1 DFQATT and CDR2 SNEGSKA (reference sequence). This CDR3 contains 12 residues. Produced via immunoSEQ multiplex PCR; TCRdb's table is partial and in-frame only. The sample consists of fewer than 100,000 clones, more than 70% of them appearing once. This specimen consisted of peripheral blood, obtained 28 days after the second AZD1222 dose. This chain links TRBV20-1 with TRBJ2-5; 8 bases are a match to TRBD2. The clonotype was recovered from an adult who received the AZD1222 COVID-19 vaccine. The CDR3 DNA is TGCAGTGCTAGTTCTAGCGGGGAGACCCAGTACTTC. Translated: CSASSSGETQYF.